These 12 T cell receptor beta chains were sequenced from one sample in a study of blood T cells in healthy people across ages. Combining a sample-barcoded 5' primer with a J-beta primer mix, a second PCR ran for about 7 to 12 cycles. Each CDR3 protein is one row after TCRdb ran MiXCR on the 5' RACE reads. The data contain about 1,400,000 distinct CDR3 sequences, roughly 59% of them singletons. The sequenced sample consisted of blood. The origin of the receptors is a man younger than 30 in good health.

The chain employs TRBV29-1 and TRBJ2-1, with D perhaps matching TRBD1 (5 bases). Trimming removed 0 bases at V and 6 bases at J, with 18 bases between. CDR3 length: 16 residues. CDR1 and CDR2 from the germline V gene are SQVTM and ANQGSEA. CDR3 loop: CSVEDHSDRITNEQFF. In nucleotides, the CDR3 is TGCAGCGTTGAAGATCACAGTGACAGAATAACCAATGAGCAGTTCTTC.

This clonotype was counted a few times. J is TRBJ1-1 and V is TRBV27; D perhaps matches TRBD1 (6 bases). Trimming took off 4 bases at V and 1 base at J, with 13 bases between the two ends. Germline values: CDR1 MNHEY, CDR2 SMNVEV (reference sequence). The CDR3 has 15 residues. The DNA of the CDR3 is TGTGCCAGCAGTTCAACAGGGTTCGAGAACACTGAAGCTTTCTTT. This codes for CASSSTGFENTEAFF.

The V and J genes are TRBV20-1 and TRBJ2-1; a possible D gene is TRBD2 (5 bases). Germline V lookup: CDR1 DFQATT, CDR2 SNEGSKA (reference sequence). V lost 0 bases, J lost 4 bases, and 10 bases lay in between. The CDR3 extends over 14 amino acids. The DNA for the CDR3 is TGCAGTGCTAGAGATACCCCGGGATACAATGAGCAGTTCTTC. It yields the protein CSARDTPGYNEQFF.

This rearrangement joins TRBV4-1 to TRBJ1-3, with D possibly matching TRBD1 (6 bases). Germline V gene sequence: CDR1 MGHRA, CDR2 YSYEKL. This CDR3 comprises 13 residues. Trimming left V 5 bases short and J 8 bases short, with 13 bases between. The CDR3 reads CASSEDSRHTIYF. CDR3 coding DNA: TGCGCCAGCAGCGAGGACAGCCGACACACCATATATTTT.

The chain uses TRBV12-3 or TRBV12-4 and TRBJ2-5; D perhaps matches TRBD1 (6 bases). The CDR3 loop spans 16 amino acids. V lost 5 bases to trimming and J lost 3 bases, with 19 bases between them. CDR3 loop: CASSPQSGTFEETQYF. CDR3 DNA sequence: TGTGCCAGCAGTCCTCAATCCGGGACATTTGAAGAGACCCAGTACTTC.

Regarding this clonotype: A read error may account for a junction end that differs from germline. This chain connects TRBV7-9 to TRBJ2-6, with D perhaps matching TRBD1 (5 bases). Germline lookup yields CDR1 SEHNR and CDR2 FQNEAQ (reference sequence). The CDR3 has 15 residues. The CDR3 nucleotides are TGTGCCAGCAGCGTACGGCGCTCTGGGGCCAACGTCCCGACTTTC. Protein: CASSVRRSGANVPTF.

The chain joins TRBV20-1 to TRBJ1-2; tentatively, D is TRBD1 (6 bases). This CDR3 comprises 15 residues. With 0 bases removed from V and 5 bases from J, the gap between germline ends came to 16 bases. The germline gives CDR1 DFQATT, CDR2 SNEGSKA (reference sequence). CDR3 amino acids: CSARDSGGLGYGYTF. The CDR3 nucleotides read TGCAGTGCTAGAGATTCCGGGGGGCTGGGGTATGGCTACACCTTC.

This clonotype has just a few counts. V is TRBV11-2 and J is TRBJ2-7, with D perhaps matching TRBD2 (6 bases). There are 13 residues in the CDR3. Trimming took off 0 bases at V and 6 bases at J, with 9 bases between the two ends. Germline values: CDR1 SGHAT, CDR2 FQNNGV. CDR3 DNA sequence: TGTGCCAGCAGCTTAGATCGGGGAGGCGAGCAGTACTTC. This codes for CASSLDRGGEQYF.

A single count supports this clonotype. The CDR3 protein is CASSGGTSGGDGEQYF. The CDR3 DNA follows: TGTGCCAGCAGTGGAGGGACTAGCGGGGGTGACGGTGAGCAGTACTTC. The chain has TRBV27 and TRBJ2-4; 14 bases agree with TRBD2. The V gene end was trimmed by 5 bases and the J gene end by 13 bases; junction bases not matched to a gene: 13. There are 16 residues in the CDR3. Germline loops: CDR1 MNHEY, CDR2 SMNVEV (reference sequence).

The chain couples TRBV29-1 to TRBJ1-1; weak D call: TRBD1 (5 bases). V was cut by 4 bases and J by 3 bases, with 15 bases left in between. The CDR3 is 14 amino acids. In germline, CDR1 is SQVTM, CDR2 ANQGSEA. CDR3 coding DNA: TGCAGCGTTGGAGTCCAGGGAAAGTACACTGAAGCTTTCTTT. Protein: CSVGVQGKYTEAFF.

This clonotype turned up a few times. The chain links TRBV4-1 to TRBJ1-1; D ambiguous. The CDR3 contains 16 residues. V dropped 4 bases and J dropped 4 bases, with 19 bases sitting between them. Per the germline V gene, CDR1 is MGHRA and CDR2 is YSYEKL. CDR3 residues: CASSLRSGIFFTEAFF. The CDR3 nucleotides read TGCGCCAGCAGCCTCCGATCTGGGATTTTTTTCACTGAAGCTTTCTTT.

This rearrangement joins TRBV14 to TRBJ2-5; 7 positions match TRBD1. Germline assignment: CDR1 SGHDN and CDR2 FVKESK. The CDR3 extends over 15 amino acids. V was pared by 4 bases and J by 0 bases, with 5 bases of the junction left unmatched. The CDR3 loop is CASSLTGQHQETQYF. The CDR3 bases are TGTGCCAGCAGCCTGACGGGACAGCACCAAGAGACCCAGTACTTC.